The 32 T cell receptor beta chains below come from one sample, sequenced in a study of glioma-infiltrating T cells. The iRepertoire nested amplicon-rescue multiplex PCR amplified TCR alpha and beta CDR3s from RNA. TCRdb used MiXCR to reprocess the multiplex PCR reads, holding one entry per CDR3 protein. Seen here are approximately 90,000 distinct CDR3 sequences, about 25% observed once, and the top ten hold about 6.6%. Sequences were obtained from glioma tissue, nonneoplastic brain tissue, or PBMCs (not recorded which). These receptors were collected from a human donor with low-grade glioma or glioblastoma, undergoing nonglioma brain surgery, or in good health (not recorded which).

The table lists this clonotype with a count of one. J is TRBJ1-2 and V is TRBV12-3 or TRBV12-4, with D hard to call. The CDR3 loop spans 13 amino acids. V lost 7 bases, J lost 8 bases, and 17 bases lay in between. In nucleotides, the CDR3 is TGTGCCAGCACAGGAATCCAAACTGGAGGCTACACCTTC. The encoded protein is CASTGIQTGGYTF.

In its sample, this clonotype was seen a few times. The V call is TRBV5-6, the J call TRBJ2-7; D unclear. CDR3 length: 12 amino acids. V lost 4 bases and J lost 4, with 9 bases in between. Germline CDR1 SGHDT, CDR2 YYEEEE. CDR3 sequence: CASSPGGYEQYF. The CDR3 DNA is TGTGCCAGCAGCCCGGGTGGTTACGAGCAGTACTTC.

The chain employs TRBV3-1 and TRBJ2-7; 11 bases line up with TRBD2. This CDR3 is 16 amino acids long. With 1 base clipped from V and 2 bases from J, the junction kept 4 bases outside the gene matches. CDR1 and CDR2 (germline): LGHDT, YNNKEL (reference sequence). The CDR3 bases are TGTGCCAGCAGCCAAGCTGGGACTAGCGGAGCCTACGAGCAGTACTTC. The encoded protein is CASSQAGTSGAYEQYF.

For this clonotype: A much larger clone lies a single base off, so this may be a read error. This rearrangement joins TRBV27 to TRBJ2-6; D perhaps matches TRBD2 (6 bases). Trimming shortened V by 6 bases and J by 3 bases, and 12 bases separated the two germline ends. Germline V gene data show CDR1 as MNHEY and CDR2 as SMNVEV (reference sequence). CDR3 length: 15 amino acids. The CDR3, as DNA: TGTGCCAGCAGCCAAGCGGGTAGTGGGGCCAACGTCCTGACTTTC. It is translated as CASSQAGSGANVLTF.

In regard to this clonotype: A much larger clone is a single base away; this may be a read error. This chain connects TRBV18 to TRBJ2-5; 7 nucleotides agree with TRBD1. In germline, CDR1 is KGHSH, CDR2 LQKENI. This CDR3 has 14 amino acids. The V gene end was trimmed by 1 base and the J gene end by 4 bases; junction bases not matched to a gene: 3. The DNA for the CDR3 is TGTGCCAGCTCACCACAGGACAGGCGAGAGACCCAGTACTTC. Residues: CASSPQDRRETQYF.

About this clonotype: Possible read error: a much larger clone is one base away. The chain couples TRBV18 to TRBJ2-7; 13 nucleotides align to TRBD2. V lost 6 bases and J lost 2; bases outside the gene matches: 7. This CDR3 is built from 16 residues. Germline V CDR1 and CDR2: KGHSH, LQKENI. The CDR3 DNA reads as TGTGCCAGCTCCAAAACAACTAGCGGGGGGGCCTACGAGCAGTACTTC. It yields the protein CASSKTTSGGAYEQYF.

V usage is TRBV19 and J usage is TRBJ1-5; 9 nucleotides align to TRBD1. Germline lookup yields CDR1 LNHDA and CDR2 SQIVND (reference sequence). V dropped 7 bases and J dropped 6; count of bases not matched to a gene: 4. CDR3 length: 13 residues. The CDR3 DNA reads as TGTGCCAGTAAGGGGACAGGGAGTCAGCCCCAGCATTTT. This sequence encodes CASKGTGSQPQHF.

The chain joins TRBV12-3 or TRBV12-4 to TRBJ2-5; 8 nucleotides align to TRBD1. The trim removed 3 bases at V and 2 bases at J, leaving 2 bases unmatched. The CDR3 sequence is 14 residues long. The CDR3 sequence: CASSLRQGQETQYF. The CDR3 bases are TGTGCCAGCAGTTTGAGACAGGGGCAAGAGACCCAGTACTTC.

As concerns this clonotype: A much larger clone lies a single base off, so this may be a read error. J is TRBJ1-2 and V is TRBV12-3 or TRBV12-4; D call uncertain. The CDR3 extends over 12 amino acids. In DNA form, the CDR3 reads TGTGCCAACAGTTTAGACCCGTATGGCTACACCTTC. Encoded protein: CANSLDPYGYTF.

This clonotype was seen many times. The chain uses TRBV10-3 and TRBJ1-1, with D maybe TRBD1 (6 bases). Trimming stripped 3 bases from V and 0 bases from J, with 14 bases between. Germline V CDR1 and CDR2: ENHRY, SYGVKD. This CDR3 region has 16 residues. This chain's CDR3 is CAISEGQTTMNTEAFF. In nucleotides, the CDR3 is TGTGCCATCAGTGAAGGACAGACGACCATGAACACTGAAGCTTTCTTT.

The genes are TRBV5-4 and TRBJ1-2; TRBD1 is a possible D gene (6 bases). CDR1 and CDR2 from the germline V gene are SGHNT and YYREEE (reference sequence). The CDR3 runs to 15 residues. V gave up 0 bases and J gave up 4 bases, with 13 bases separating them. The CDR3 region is CASSLAQGRAYGYTF. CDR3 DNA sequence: TGTGCCAGCAGCTTGGCCCAGGGGAGAGCCTATGGCTACACCTTC. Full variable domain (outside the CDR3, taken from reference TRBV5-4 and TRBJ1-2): ETGVTQSPTHLIKTRGQQVTLRCSSQSGHNTVSWYQQALGQGPQFIFQYYREEENGRGNFPPRFSGLQFPNYSSELNVNALELDDSALYLCASSLAQGRAYGYTFGSGTRLTVV.

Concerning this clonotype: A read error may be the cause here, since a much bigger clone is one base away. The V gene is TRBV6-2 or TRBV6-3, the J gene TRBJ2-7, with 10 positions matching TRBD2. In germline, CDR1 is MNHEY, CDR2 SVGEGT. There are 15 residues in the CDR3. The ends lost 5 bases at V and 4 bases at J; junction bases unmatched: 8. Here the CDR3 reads CASSDELAGNYEQYF. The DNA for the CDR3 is TGTGCCAGCAGTGACGAACTAGCGGGGAATTACGAGCAGTACTTC.

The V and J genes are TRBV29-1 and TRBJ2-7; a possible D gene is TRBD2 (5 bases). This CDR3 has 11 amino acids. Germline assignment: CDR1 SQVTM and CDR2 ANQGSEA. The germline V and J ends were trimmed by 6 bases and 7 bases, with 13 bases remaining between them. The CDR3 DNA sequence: TGCAGCGTCGCGGCCCCGGGGGAGCAGTACTTC. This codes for CSVAAPGEQYF.

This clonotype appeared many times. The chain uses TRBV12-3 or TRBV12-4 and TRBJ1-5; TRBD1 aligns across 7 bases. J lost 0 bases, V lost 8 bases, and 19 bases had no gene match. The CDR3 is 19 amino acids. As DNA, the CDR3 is TGTGCCAGCTCCCCAGACTTTACCGGGACAGAGAATAGCAATCAGCCCCAGCATTTT. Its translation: CASSPDFTGTENSNQPQHF.

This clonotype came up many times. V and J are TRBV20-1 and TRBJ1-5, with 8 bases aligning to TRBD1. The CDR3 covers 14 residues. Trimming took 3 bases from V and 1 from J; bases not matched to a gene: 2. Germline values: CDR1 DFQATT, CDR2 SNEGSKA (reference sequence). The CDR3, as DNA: TGCAGTGCTAGTAACAGGGGGAGCAATCAGCCCCAGCATTTT. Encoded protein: CSASNRGSNQPQHF.

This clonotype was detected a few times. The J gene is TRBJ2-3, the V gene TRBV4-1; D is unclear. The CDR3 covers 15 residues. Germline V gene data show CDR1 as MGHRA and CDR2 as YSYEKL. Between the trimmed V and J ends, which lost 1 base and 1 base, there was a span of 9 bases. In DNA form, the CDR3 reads TGCGCCAGCAGCCAAGTTGGAAGCCGCACAGATACGCAGTATTTT. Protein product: CASSQVGSRTDTQYF.

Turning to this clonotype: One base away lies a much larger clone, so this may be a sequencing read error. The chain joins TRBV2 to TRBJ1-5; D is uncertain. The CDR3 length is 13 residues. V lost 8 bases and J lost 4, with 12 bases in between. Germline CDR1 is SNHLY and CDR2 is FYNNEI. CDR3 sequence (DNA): TGTGCCAGCGGTCACACCTGGAATCAGCCCCAGCATTTT. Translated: CASGHTWNQPQHF. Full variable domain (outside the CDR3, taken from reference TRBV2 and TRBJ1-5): EPEVTQTPSHQVTQMGQEVILRCVPISNHLYFYWYRQILGQKVEFLVSFYNNEISEKSEIFDDQFSVERPDGSNFTLKIRSTKLEDSAMYFCASGHTWNQPQHFGDGTRLSIL.

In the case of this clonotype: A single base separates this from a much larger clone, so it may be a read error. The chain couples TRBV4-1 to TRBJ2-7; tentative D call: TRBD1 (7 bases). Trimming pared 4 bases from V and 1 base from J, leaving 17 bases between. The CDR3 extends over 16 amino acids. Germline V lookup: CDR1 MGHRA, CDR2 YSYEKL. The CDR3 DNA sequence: TGCGCCAGCAGCCGGCAGGGGGGTCCCTGGTCCTACGAGCAGTACTTC. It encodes CASSRQGGPWSYEQYF.

The CDR3, as DNA: TGCAGTGCTAGAGATGTGACCGGGACAGGTTTTGGCTACACCTTC. Its protein product is CSARDVTGTGFGYTF. The chain is built from TRBV20-1 and TRBJ1-2; 8 bases map to TRBD1. Germline CDR1 is DFQATT and CDR2 is SNEGSKA (reference sequence). The J segment lost 7 bases and the V segment lost 0 bases, leaving 10 bases of the junction unmatched. The CDR3 runs 15 residues.

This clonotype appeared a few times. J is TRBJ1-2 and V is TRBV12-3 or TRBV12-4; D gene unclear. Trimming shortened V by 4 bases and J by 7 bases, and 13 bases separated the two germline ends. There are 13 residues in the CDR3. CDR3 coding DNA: TGTGCCAGCAGTTCGGCGTCGGGGATTGGCTACACCTTC. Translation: CASSSASGIGYTF.

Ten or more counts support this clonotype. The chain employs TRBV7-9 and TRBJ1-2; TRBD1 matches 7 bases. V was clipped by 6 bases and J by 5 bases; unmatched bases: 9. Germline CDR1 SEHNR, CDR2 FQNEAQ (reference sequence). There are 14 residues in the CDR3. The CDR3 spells CASSTQQGWYGYTF. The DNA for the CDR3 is TGTGCCAGCAGTACCCAACAGGGGTGGTATGGCTACACCTTC.

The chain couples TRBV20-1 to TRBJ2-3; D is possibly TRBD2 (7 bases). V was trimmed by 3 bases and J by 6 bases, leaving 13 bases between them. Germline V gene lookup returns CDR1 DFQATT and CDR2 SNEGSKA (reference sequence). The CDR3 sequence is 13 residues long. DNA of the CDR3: TGCAGTGCTAGGGGGGGGCACACGGATACGCAGTATTTT. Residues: CSARGGHTDTQYF.

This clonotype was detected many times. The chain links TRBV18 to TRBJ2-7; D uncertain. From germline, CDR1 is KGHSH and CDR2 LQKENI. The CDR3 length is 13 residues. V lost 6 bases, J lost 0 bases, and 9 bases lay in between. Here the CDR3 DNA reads TGTGCCAGCTCGGCCGCAAGCTCCTACGAGCAGTACTTC. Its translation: CASSAASSYEQYF.

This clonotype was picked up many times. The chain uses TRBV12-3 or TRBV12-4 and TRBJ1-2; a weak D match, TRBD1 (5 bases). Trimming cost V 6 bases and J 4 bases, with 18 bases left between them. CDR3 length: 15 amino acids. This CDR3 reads CASSPSEGTVYGYTF. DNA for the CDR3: TGTGCCAGCAGCCCATCGGAGGGGACGGTCTATGGCTACACCTTC.

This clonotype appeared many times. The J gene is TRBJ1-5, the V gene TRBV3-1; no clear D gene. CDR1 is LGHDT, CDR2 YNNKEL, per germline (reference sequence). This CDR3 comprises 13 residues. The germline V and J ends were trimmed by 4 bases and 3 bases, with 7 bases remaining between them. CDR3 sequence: CASSRGNNQPQHF. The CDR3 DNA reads TGTGCCAGCAGCCGCGGAAACAATCAGCCCCAGCATTTT.

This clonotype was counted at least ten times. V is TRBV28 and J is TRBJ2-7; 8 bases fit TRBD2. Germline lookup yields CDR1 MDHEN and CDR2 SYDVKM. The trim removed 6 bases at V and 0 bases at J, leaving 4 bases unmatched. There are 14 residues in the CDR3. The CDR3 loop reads CASRSGGSSYEQYF. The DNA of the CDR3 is TGTGCCAGCAGGAGCGGGGGAAGCTCCTACGAGCAGTACTTC.

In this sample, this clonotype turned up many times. The CDR3, as DNA: TGTGCCAGCAGCCAACGCCAGGGTGGCTACACCTTC. Translation gives CASSQRQGGYTF. The chain employs TRBV4-2 and TRBJ1-2, with a tentative D call TRBD1 (5 bases). V lost 2 bases, J lost 7 bases, and 8 bases lay in between. The CDR3 spans 12 residues. CDR1 LGHNA and CDR2 YNFKEQ come from the germline V gene.

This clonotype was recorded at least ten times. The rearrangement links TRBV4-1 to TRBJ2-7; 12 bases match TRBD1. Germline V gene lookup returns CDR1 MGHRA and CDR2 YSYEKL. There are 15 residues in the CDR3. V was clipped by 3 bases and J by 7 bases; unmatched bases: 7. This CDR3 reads CASSHIRDRGREQYF. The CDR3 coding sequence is TGCGCCAGCAGCCACATACGGGACAGGGGGCGAGAGCAGTACTTC.

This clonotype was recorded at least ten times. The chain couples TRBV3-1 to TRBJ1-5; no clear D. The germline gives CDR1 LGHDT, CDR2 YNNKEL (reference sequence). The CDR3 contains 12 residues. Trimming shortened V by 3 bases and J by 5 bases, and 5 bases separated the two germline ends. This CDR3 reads CASSHLDQPQHF. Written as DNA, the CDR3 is TGTGCCAGCAGCCATTTAGATCAGCCCCAGCATTTT.

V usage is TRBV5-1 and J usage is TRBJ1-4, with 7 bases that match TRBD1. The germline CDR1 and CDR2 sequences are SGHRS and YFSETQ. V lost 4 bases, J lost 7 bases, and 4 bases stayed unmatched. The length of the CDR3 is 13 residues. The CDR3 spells CASSPGTVEKLFF. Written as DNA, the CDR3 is TGCGCCAGCAGCCCCGGGACAGTTGAAAAACTGTTTTTT.

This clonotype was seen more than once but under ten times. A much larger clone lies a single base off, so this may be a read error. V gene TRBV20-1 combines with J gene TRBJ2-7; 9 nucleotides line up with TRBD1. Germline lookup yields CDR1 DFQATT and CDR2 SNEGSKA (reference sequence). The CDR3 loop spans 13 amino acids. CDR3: CGAAETGGYEQYF. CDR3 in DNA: TGCGGTGCTGCCGAGACAGGGGGTTACGAGCAGTACTTC.

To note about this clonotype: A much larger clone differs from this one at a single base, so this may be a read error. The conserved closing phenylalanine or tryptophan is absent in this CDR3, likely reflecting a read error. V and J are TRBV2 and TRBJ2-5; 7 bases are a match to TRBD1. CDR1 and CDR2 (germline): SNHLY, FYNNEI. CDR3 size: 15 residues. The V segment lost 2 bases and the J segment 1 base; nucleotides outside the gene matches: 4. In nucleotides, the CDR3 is TGTGCCAGCAGTGAAACAGGGGTCCTCCAAGAGACCCAGTACCTC. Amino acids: CASSETGVLQETQYL.